Shown below are 21 T cell receptor beta chains from a single sample sequenced in a study of blood T cell repertoires in COVID-19. Some clones are missing from TCRdb's copy, which holds only in-frame ones; the method was immunoSEQ multiplex PCR. The table includes around 320,000 clones, about 90% detected once. Material: peripheral blood. The receptors come from a woman in her 30s with COVID-19, enrolled during active disease.

The rearrangement joins TRBV19 to TRBJ1-1; D is unresolved. Germline V gives CDR1 LNHDA, CDR2 SQIVND (reference sequence). CDR3 size: 14 residues. Trimming stripped 7 bases from V and 3 bases from J, with 15 bases between. This CDR3 is CASTAGAPYTEAFF. In nucleotides, the CDR3 is TGTGCCAGTACTGCGGGAGCCCCTTACACTGAAGCTTTCTTT.

The V and J genes are TRBV5-1 and TRBJ1-1, with 8 bases lining up with TRBD1. This CDR3 is built from 17 residues. V lost 1 base and J lost 10; bases outside the gene matches: 18. Germline values: CDR1 SGHRS, CDR2 YFSETQ. In DNA, the CDR3 is TGCGCCAGCAGCTTGTCGACCCAAAAAACTACAGGGGGGAGAGCTTTCTTT. Its translation: CASSLSTQKTTGGRAFF.

The rearrangement links TRBV6-5 to TRBJ1-3; D possibly corresponds to TRBD1 (6 bases). The CDR3 contains 15 residues. The ends were cut back, 0 bases at V and 5 bases at J, with 11 bases in the middle. Germline V gene sequence: CDR1 MNHEY, CDR2 SVGAGI. The CDR3 DNA reads as TGTGCCAGCAGTTACTCGGGGGGGCTGAGAAACACCATATATTTT. Protein product: CASSYSGGLRNTIYF.

This clone has only one observation. The chain has TRBV5-6 and TRBJ1-5; TRBD1 is a possible D gene (6 bases). Looked up from germline, CDR1 is SGHDT and CDR2 is YYEEEE. This CDR3 region has 15 residues. V was clipped by 0 bases and J by 3 bases, with 10 bases between them. The CDR3 bases are TGTGCCAGCAGCTTGGGCAGGGGCCTCAATCAGCCCCAGCATTTT. This gives the protein CASSLGRGLNQPQHF.

Note on this clone: This sample also contains other DNA sequences that code for the same CDR3. The genes are TRBV9 and TRBJ1-2; weak D call: TRBD1 (6 bases). V lost 2 bases and J lost 2, with 13 bases in between. CDR1 is SGDLS and CDR2 is YYNGEE in the germline V gene. This CDR3 contains 15 residues. DNA for the CDR3: TGTGCCAGCAGCGTCGGCAGGGGAGGGAACTATGGCTACACCTTC. Encoded protein: CASSVGRGGNYGYTF.

V gene TRBV6-5 combines with J gene TRBJ2-7, with D possibly TRBD1 on 6 matching bases. In germline, CDR1 is MNHEY, CDR2 SVGAGI. V lost 7 bases and J 2 bases, leaving 15 bases between the germline ends. This CDR3 is 14 amino acids long. The CDR3 nucleotides are TGTGCCAGCACCACGACAGGTGGGGCCTACGAGCAGTACTTC. Protein: CASTTTGGAYEQYF.

The chain couples TRBV4-2 to TRBJ2-1; D gene ambiguous. The CDR3 covers 14 residues. Germline V lookup: CDR1 LGHNA, CDR2 YNFKEQ. V lost 4 bases, J lost 8 bases, and 15 bases lay in between. CDR3 DNA: TGTGCCAGCAGCCCCCCAGGCGAATTTCATGAGCAGTTCTTC. This translates into CASSPPGEFHEQFF.

The gene calls are TRBV18 and TRBJ2-7; no reliable D call. V gave up 0 bases and J gave up 6 bases, with 18 bases separating them. Germline CDR1 reads KGHSH; CDR2 reads LQKENI. CDR3 length: 16 amino acids. CDR3 bases: TGTGCCAGCTCACCACCGGTACTCCGCGCTTCTTTCGAGCAGTACTTC. This sequence encodes CASSPPVLRASFEQYF.

The J gene is TRBJ1-2, the V gene TRBV11-2, with 9 bases identical to TRBD1. V was clipped by 6 bases and J by 2 bases; unmatched bases: 10. Per the germline V gene, CDR1 is SGHAT and CDR2 is FQNNGV. The CDR3 runs to 16 residues. The CDR3 DNA reads as TGTGCCAGCAGTCGAACAGGGGGCGCGTCGAACTATGGCTACACCTTC. This encodes CASSRTGGASNYGYTF.

The genes are TRBV18 and TRBJ1-2, with TRBD1 matching 12 bases. Germline V gene sequence: CDR1 KGHSH, CDR2 LQKENI. J gave up 8 bases and V 2 bases, and 9 bases lay outside the gene matches. The CDR3 spans 16 residues. CDR3 nucleotide sequence: TGTGCCAGCTCACCAAGGACGGGACAGGGGGCAACAGGCTACACCTTC. This gives the protein CASSPRTGQGATGYTF.

This clone was seen a few times. This chain joins TRBV5-1 and TRBJ1-3; D unresolved. CDR3 length: 14 residues. CDR1 SGHRS and CDR2 YFSETQ come from the germline V gene. Trimming took 0 bases from V and 3 from J, leaving 7 bases between them. The DNA of the CDR3 is TGCGCCAGCAGCTTGGACGCGGGTGGAAACACCATATATTTT. Protein sequence: CASSLDAGGNTIYF.

This clone was observed a handful of times. The chain combines TRBV18 with TRBJ2-1; TRBD2 matches at 10 bases. CDR1 KGHSH and CDR2 LQKENI come from the germline V gene. The CDR3 covers 17 residues. Trimming took 2 bases from V and 7 from J; bases not matched to a gene: 11. CDR3 loop: CASSPRTSGQRGNEQFF. CDR3 sequence (DNA): TGTGCCAGCTCACCAAGGACTAGCGGCCAGCGTGGGAATGAGCAGTTCTTC.

The rearrangement links TRBV4-1 to TRBJ1-2; 7 bases align to TRBD1. This CDR3 spans 15 amino acids. CDR1 and CDR2 (germline): MGHRA, YSYEKL. V lost 4 bases, J lost 6 bases, and 11 bases stayed unmatched. The CDR3 DNA reads TGCGCCAGCAGCCGACTAGGGGGCGCCGACAATGGCTACACCTTC. Amino acids: CASSRLGGADNGYTF.

The rearrangement uses TRBV2 and TRBJ1-2, with 12 bases identical to TRBD1. Looked up from germline, CDR1 is SNHLY and CDR2 is FYNNEI. Unmatched junction bases numbered 6, after V lost 5 bases and J lost 8 bases. The CDR3 contains 14 residues. This CDR3 is CASSRGTGGAGYTF. The CDR3 nucleotides read TGTGCCAGCAGTCGTGGGACAGGGGGCGCGGGCTACACCTTC.

CDR3 DNA: TGTGCCAGCAGCCCCATTAATCGGGGGGCATCCTCCTACGAGCAGTACTTC. Translation gives CASSPINRGASSYEQYF. The rearrangement links TRBV11-2 to TRBJ2-7, with D tentatively TRBD2 (7 bases). The germline CDR1 and CDR2 sequences are SGHAT and FQNNGV. V lost 5 bases and J 0 bases, leaving 20 bases between the germline ends. This CDR3 comprises 17 residues.

This chain joins TRBV5-1 and TRBJ1-2; D is unresolved. The V gene's germline CDR1 is SGHRS and CDR2 YFSETQ. V gave up 0 bases and J gave up 4 bases, with 7 bases separating them. There are 13 residues in the CDR3. DNA for the CDR3: TGCGCCAGCAGCTTGGGACACCTCTATGGCTACACCTTC. This translates into CASSLGHLYGYTF.

This chain connects TRBV5-4 to TRBJ2-1, with 7 bases lining up with TRBD2. The trim removed 6 bases at V and 1 base at J, leaving 4 bases unmatched. The germline CDR1 and CDR2 sequences are SGHNT and YYREEE (reference sequence). This CDR3 comprises 14 residues. CDR3 amino acids: CASIGGRSYNEQFF. The CDR3 coding sequence is TGTGCCAGCATCGGCGGGAGATCCTACAATGAGCAGTTCTTC.

The gene calls are TRBV5-1 and TRBJ2-7, with TRBD2 as a possible D gene (6 bases). V lost 4 bases and J lost 5, with 13 bases in between. The V gene's germline CDR1 is SGHRS and CDR2 YFSETQ. The CDR3 contains 13 residues. Here the CDR3 reads CASSRTGGDEQYF. DNA for the CDR3: TGCGCCAGCAGCAGGACGGGCGGGGACGAGCAGTACTTC. The full variable domain, with the rest looked up from reference TRBV5-1 and TRBJ2-7, is KAGVTQTPRYLIKTRGQQVTLSCSPISGHRSVSWYQQTPGQGLQFLFEYFSETQRNKGNFPGRFSGRQFSNSRSEMNVSTLELGDSALYLCASSRTGGDEQYFGPGTRLTVT.

The chain joins TRBV27 to TRBJ1-6; TRBD1 agrees at 7 bases. J lost 4 bases, V lost 2 bases, and 5 bases had no gene match. There are 16 residues in the CDR3. Germline-derived CDR1 and CDR2 are MNHEY and SMNVEV (reference sequence). CDR3 amino acids: CASSLGGGAYNSPLHF. For the CDR3, the DNA is TGTGCCAGCAGTTTAGGAGGGGGCGCTTATAATTCACCCCTCCACTTT.

The chain links TRBV7-9 to TRBJ2-1; maybe TRBD2 (5 bases). Germline CDR1 reads SEHNR; CDR2 reads FQNEAQ (reference sequence). The CDR3 has 15 amino acids. Deletions cut 1 base from V and 2 bases from J, with 9 bases between. This CDR3 is CASSLVAGPYNEQFF. The DNA of the CDR3 is TGTGCCAGCAGCTTAGTGGCGGGCCCCTACAATGAGCAGTTCTTC. Filled out from reference TRBV7-9 and TRBJ2-1, the complete variable domain reads DTGVSQNPRHKITKRGQNVTFRCDPISEHNRLYWYRQTLGQGPEFLTYFQNEAQLEKSRLLSDRFSAERPKGSFSTLEIQRTEQGDSAMYLCASSLVAGPYNEQFFGPGTRLTVL.

The CDR3 nucleotides read TGCGCCAGCAGCAGAGGGACAGGGAGAGGGGACACTGAAGCTTTCTTT. Translated: CASSRGTGRGDTEAFF. V usage is TRBV5-1 and J usage is TRBJ1-1; 9 positions match TRBD1. Germline trimming cut 4 bases from V and 3 bases from J; bases unmatched to any gene: 10. Per the germline V gene, CDR1 is SGHRS and CDR2 is YFSETQ. The CDR3 has 16 residues. The full variable domain, with the rest looked up from reference TRBV5-1 and TRBJ1-1, is KAGVTQTPRYLIKTRGQQVTLSCSPISGHRSVSWYQQTPGQGLQFLFEYFSETQRNKGNFPGRFSGRQFSNSRSEMNVSTLELGDSALYLCASSRGTGRGDTEAFFGQGTRLTVV.